This T cell receptor (beta chain) came from a study of blood T cell repertoires in COVID-19. Study-wide background: Material from acute and convalescent COVID-19 was sourced from the United States, Italy and Spain. Sources were T cells, B-cell-depleted T cells, or PBMCs; the material itself was cDNA or gDNA.

Participants' reported clinical history set cohort assignment. Trimming shortened V by 0 bases and J by 5 bases, and 3 bases separated the two germline ends. This CDR3 has 13 residues. The germline CDR1 and CDR2 sequences are SGHRS and YFSETQ. Clones were read by immunoSEQ multiplex PCR, and TCRdb kept only the in-frame ones, dropping some. The sample records roughly 430,000 clones, around 90% being singletons. V and J are TRBV5-1 and TRBJ1-6; D remains ambiguous. Sequencing was done on a sample of PBMCs or T cells enriched from blood (not recorded which). This TCR was recovered from a middle-aged woman with acute COVID-19. The CDR3 sequence is CASSLDNNSPLHF. As DNA, the CDR3 is TGCGCCAGCAGCTTGGACAATAATTCACCCCTCCACTTT.